Listed below are T cell receptor beta chains from one sample, sequenced in a study of cytomegalovirus exposure and HLA in healthy donors. Sequenced by immunoSEQ multiplex PCR; TCRdb stores in-frame clones only, minus some. The sample records some 250,000 clones, over 80% being singletons. Sequencing used PBMCs. These receptor sequences come from a woman in her forties in good health and CMV-seropositive. CDR3s include the opening cysteine and the closing phenylalanine or tryptophan. The D gene is left open where the match is weak. Some rows mark clone size as missing; the rest say once, few, many or name a class of expanded clone.

TRBJ2-1	NA	TRBV4-2	NA	TGTGCCAGCAGCCCCCCGGGGGTCAATGAGCAGTTCTTC	CASSPPGVNEQFF
TRBJ2-1	TRBD2	TRBV5-1	NA	TGCGCCAGCAGCAAAACTAGCGGGGGGGCCCTCCATGAGCAGTTCTTC	CASSKTSGGALHEQFF
TRBJ2-7	NA	TRBV6-5	NA	TGTGCCAGCAGTTACTCGCCAGCGGGCCCCAACTACGAGCAGTACTTC	CASSYSPAGPNYEQYF
TRBJ1-2	NA	TRBV4-2	NA	TGTGCCAGCAGCCAAGACAGCAGGGGAAAGGCCATCTATGGCTACACCTTC	CASSQDSRGKAIYGYTF
TRBJ1-1	NA	TRBV5-4	NA	TGTACCAGCAGCTTGAGGCAGGATGAAGCTTTCTTT	CTSSLRQDEAFF
TRBJ1-5	NA	TRBV9	NA	TGTGCCAAAGGGCAGGGTCCGAAAAGCAATCAGCCCCAGCATTTT	CAKGQGPKSNQPQHF
TRBJ1-1	NA	TRBV4-1	NA	TGCGCCAGCAGCCAACCCACAGTGAACACTGAAGCTTTCTTT	CASSQPTVNTEAFF
TRBJ1-2	NA	TRBV5-6	NA	TGTGCCAGCAGCTTGGGCCTGGAGGGCTACACCTTC	CASSLGLEGYTF
TRBJ2-1	TRBD2	TRBV5-1	NA	TGCGCCAGCAGCTTGATCGCTAGCGGGACCTACAATGAGCAGTTCTTC	CASSLIASGTYNEQFF
TRBJ1-1	NA	TRBV11-3	NA	TGTGCCAGCAGCTTAGACAGGGAAAGGGCTGAAGCTTTCTTT	CASSLDRERAEAFF
TRBJ2-5	TRBD2	TRBV5-1	NA	TGCGCCAGCAGCCTGGGACTAGCGGGGGAAGAGACCCAGTACTTC	CASSLGLAGEETQYF
TRBJ2-1	TRBD2	TRBV5-4	NA	TGTGCCAGCCGGACTAGCGGGAGTAATGAGCAGTTCTTC	CASRTSGSNEQFF
TRBJ2-1	NA	TRBV2	once	TGTGCCAGCAGTGCGCAGAACAATGAGCAGTTCTTC	CASSAQNNEQFF
TRBJ2-6	NA	TRBV30	NA	TGTGCCTGGGCTAGGGGATCTGGGGCCAACGTCCTGACTTTC	CAWARGSGANVLTF
TRBJ2-1	NA	TRBV5-6	NA	TGTGCCAGCAGCTTCGGGCGGGGGCCGAGCTCCTACAATGAGCAGTTCTTC	CASSFGRGPSSYNEQFF
TRBJ2-7	TRBD2	TRBV7-6	few	TGTGCCAGCAGCTTAGGGAGAGCGGGGGGACAAATCGCCTACGAGCAGTACTTC	CASSLGRAGGQIAYEQYF
TRBJ1-1	NA	TRBV21-1	NA	TGTGCCAGCAGCAGCTACAGGGGGCGCCGAACTGAAGCTTTCTTT	CASSSYRGRRTEAFF
TRBJ1-1	NA	TRBV7-8	NA	TGTGCCAGCAGCTTAGGGAGGACCACTGAAGCTTTCTTT	CASSLGRTTEAFF
TRBJ1-2	NA	TRBV19	NA	TGTGCCAGTAGCCCTGGACAGCCTAACTATGGCTACACCTTC	CASSPGQPNYGYTF
TRBJ1-4	TRBD1	TRBV9	NA	TGTGCCAGCAGCGCGACAGGGGATAGGGGAAAACTGTTTTTT	CASSATGDRGKLFF
TRBJ2-1	TRBD2	TRBV5-4	NA	TGTGCCAGCAGCCCACTAGCGGGAGTGACGAATGAGCAGTTCTTC	CASSPLAGVTNEQFF
TRBJ1-1	TRBD1	TRBV6-5	few	TGTGCCAGCAGACAGACAGGGGGTGGCACTGAAGCTTTCTTT	CASRQTGGGTEAFF
TRBJ2-3	TRBD2	TRBV19	NA	TGTGCCAGTAGTGCAAAGGGACTACACACAGATACGCAGTATTTT	CASSAKGLHTDTQYF
TRBJ1-1	NA	TRBV11-3	NA	TGTGCCAGCAGCTCGGACAGCGCTGAAGCTTTCTTT	CASSSDSAEAFF
TRBJ2-7	NA	TRBV7-8	NA	TGTGCCAGCAGCTTAGGTTCAGGGCAAATCTCCTACGAGCAGTACTTC	CASSLGSGQISYEQYF
TRBJ2-1	TRBD2	TRBV2	NA	TGTGCCAGCAGTGAAGGACTAGCGGGAGTGAAGAATGAGCAGTTCTTC	CASSEGLAGVKNEQFF
TRBJ2-1	TRBD1	TRBV9	few	TGTGCCAGCAGCCAGACAGGGATTTTCTACAATGAGCAGTTCTTC	CASSQTGIFYNEQFF
TRBJ2-1	TRBD2	TRBV30	NA	TGTGCCTGGAGTCGAACCGGGGGTTCTAGCGGGAGAGGGAATGAGCAGTTCTTC	CAWSRTGGSSGRGNEQFF
TRBJ1-1	NA	TRBV12-5	NA	TGTGCTAGTGGTTTGGGAACTGACAGAGAAGCTTTCTTT	CASGLGTDREAFF
TRBJ1-1	NA	TRBV7-9	NA	TGTGCCAGCAGCTTAGGAAGAGGGAACACTGAAGCTTTCTTT	CASSLGRGNTEAFF
TRBJ2-6	NA	TRBV19	NA	TGTGCCAGTAGCTCGCTGGGGAGGTCGGGGGCCAACGTCCTGACTTTC	CASSSLGRSGANVLTF
TRBJ1-5	TRBD1	TRBV19	once	TGTGCCAGGACCCGCAGGGGGAACAATCAGCCCCAGCATTTT	CARTRRGNNQPQHF
TRBJ1-1	TRBD1	TRBV29-1	NA	TGCAGCGTTCCGGACAGGGAGGACACTGAAGCTTTCTTT	CSVPDREDTEAFF
TRBJ2-3	TRBD2	TRBV6-1	NA	TGTGCCAGTCTGACTAGCATAGGCGCAGATACGCAGTATTTT	CASLTSIGADTQYF
TRBJ1-1	TRBD1	TRBV5-1	NA	TGCGCCAGCAGCGAATCACAGGGGGCGCAGGCTGAAGCTTTCTTT	CASSESQGAQAEAFF
TRBJ1-1	NA	TRBV5-6	NA	TGTGCCAGCAGCTGGTCCCCAGGGTTGAACACTGAAGCTTTCTTT	CASSWSPGLNTEAFF
TRBJ1-1	TRBD1	TRBV6-6	NA	TGTGCCAGCAGTCCTGACAGGGGCTTGAACACTGAAGCTTTCTTT	CASSPDRGLNTEAFF
TRBJ1-5	NA	TRBV6-6	NA	TGTGCCAGCAGTACGCGCACAGGAGTCAGCAATCAGCCCCAGCATTTT	CASSTRTGVSNQPQHF
TRBJ1-5	NA	TRBV6-1	NA	TGTGCCAGCAGGAGGGCACAGGGCGGCAATCAGCCCCAGCATTTT	CASRRAQGGNQPQHF
TRBJ1-2	NA	TRBV9	once	TGTGCCAGCAGCGTAGATCCCGACAAGCACTATGGCTACACCTTC	CASSVDPDKHYGYTF
TRBJ2-7	TRBD1	TRBV30	NA	TGTGCCTGGAGTGCCAAACAGGGGATATTTGGGTACGAGCAGTACTTC	CAWSAKQGIFGYEQYF
TRBJ1-2	TRBD1	TRBV30	NA	TGTGCCTGGAGTGGGACAGGGCTCAATGGCTACACCTTC	CAWSGTGLNGYTF
TRBJ1-2	NA	TRBV4-3	NA	TGCGCCAGCAGCCAAGTCGCAGGGGCTAACTATGGCTACACCTTC	CASSQVAGANYGYTF
TRBJ2-7	TRBD2	TRBV5-6	NA	TGTGCCAGCAGCTACCCTCCCGCGCGGGGGAGCGAGCAGTACTTC	CASSYPPARGSEQYF
TRBJ1-2	NA	TRBV5-4	NA	TGTGCCAGCAGCTTGGCCCGCCAGGCATCTAACTATGGCTACACCTTC	CASSLARQASNYGYTF
TRBJ2-2	TRBD2	TRBV6-5	NA	TGTGCCAGCAGCTCGGGACTAGCCCTCACCGGGGAGCTGTTTTTT	CASSSGLALTGELFF
TRBJ1-5	TRBD1	TRBV10-1	NA	TGCGCCAGCAGTGAGTCGAAACAGGGGATAAGCAATCAGCCCCAGCATTTT	CASSESKQGISNQPQHF
TRBJ2-7	TRBD2	TRBV7-2	NA	TGTGCCAGCAGCTTAGCCAGCCTAGCGGACTCCTACGAGCAGTACTTC	CASSLASLADSYEQYF
TRBJ2-5	TRBD2	TRBV5-8	NA	TGTGCCAGCAGCTTGGGCAAGGCTAGCGGGTTTCAAGAGACCCAGTACTTC	CASSLGKASGFQETQYF
TRBJ2-3	TRBD2	TRBV5-1	few	TGCGCCAGCAGCCCATTAGCGGGAGGCACAGATACGCAGTATTTT	CASSPLAGGTDTQYF